Below are 18 T cell receptor beta chains sequenced from a single sample in a study of T-cell reconstitution after alpha-beta-depleted transplantation in children. Using unique molecular identifiers, the investigators prepared the TCRbeta library. TCRdb independently ran MiXCR on the PCR reads; one entry per CDR3 protein. The table lists over 200,000 distinct CDR3 sequences, 9.5% to 13% of them singletons. Sequenced here: PBMCs, sampled before TCRalphabeta/CD19-depleted stem cell transplant. Every receptor here comes from a child less than two years old with acute myeloid leukemia, due to receive a stem cell transplant.

This chain joins TRBV20-1 and TRBJ2-3, with 12 bases lining up with TRBD2. The CDR3 runs to 16 residues. Germline lookup yields CDR1 DFQATT and CDR2 SNEGSKA (reference sequence). Unmatched junction bases numbered 3, after V lost 1 base and J lost 1 base. The CDR3 DNA follows: TGCAGTGCTAGAGGTGGGACTAGCGGGCGCACAGATACGCAGTATTTT. It encodes CSARGGTSGRTDTQYF.

A few counts support this clonotype. This chain links TRBV6-2 or TRBV6-3 with TRBJ2-4; TRBD2 agrees at 12 bases. The CDR3 totals 15 residues. The germline gives CDR1 MNHEY, CDR2 SVGEGT. V shed 6 bases, J shed 5 bases, and the junction held 5 bases outside the gene matches. CDR3 in amino acids: CASSATSGGQNIQYF. Written as DNA, the CDR3 is TGTGCCAGCAGCGCCACTAGCGGGGGGCAAAACATTCAGTACTTC.

This clonotype was found many times. This rearrangement joins TRBV20-1 to TRBJ2-1; D remains unclear. The germline V gene encodes CDR1 DFQATT and CDR2 SNEGSKA (reference sequence). The germline V and J ends were trimmed by 3 bases and 4 bases, with 7 bases remaining between them. The CDR3 covers 12 residues. The CDR3 DNA sequence: TGCAGTGCTAGCGGCCGGTACAATGAGCAGTTCTTC. Encoded protein: CSASGRYNEQFF.

This clonotype was counted ten times or more. The chain carries TRBV10-2 and TRBJ2-1; 8 nucleotides line up with TRBD1. The V and J ends lost 7 bases and 9 bases, in that order; junction bases with no gene match: 8. In germline, CDR1 is WSHSY, CDR2 SAAADI. The CDR3 extends over 13 amino acids. CDR3 in amino acids: CASIGQGETEQFF. For the CDR3, the DNA is TGCGCCAGCATTGGACAGGGTGAGACTGAGCAGTTCTTC.

The table lists this clonotype with many counts. CDR3 bases: TGCAGTGCCCGGGACAGGGGCACCGGGGAGCTGTTTTTT. As protein: CSARDRGTGELFF. This chain connects TRBV20-1 to TRBJ2-2; 10 nucleotides match TRBD1. The V and J ends lost 6 bases and 4 bases, in that order; junction bases with no gene match: 2. Per germline, CDR1 DFQATT and CDR2 SNEGSKA (reference sequence). The CDR3 is 13 amino acids.

This clonotype was seen many times. This chain links TRBV27 with TRBJ1-2; tentatively, D is TRBD1 (5 bases). CDR3 length: 14 residues. V lost 6 bases, J lost 10 bases, and 21 bases lay in between. In germline, CDR1 is MNHEY, CDR2 SMNVEV (reference sequence). CDR3 nucleotide sequence: TGTGCCAGCAGCATCCTCCGGGACGCTCCTTTCTACACCTTC. It yields the protein CASSILRDAPFYTF.

This clonotype was counted many times. The V and J genes are TRBV5-1 and TRBJ2-3, with 11 bases fitting TRBD2. This CDR3 is 17 amino acids long. Germline V gene lookup returns CDR1 SGHRS and CDR2 YFSETQ. Trimming removed 0 bases from V and 5 bases from J; junction bases left unmatched: 8. The CDR3 spells CASSLEVAGGFGDTQYF. In nucleotides, the CDR3 is TGCGCCAGCAGCTTGGAGGTAGCGGGAGGGTTCGGAGATACGCAGTATTTT.

Ten or more counts support this clonotype. This chain joins TRBV10-3 and TRBJ1-2; 9 nucleotides align to TRBD1. Germline V gene lookup returns CDR1 ENHRY and CDR2 SYGVKD. The junction had 9 bases not matched to a gene; V was cut back by 2 bases and J by 8 bases. This CDR3 comprises 15 residues. The CDR3 is CAISEHDRGIYGYTF. CDR3 nucleotide sequence: TGTGCCATCAGTGAGCATGACAGGGGGATCTACGGCTACACCTTC.

This clonotype has ten or more counts. The chain combines TRBV27 with TRBJ1-6; tentative D call: TRBD1 (5 bases). Trimming shortened V by 3 bases and J by 6 bases, and 12 bases separated the two germline ends. Germline V CDR1 and CDR2: MNHEY, SMNVEV (reference sequence). The length of the CDR3 is 15 residues. In nucleotides, the CDR3 is TGTGCCAGCAGTTTGCAGGGACGGCTTAATTCACCCCTCCACTTT. Translated: CASSLQGRLNSPLHF.

This clonotype appeared many times. The CDR3 sequence: CASSLAMTVTDTQYF. In DNA, the CDR3 is TGTGCCAGCAGCTTAGCTATGACGGTCACAGATACGCAGTATTTT. V is TRBV7-6 and J is TRBJ2-3; D is unclear. Germline assignment: CDR1 SGHVS and CDR2 FNYEAQ. This CDR3 contains 15 residues. V dropped 0 bases and J dropped 2 bases, with 9 bases sitting between them.

This clonotype came up many times. V usage is TRBV28 and J usage is TRBJ1-2; TRBD1 is a possible D gene (6 bases). Trimming stripped 3 bases from V and 5 bases from J, with 10 bases between. This CDR3 is 13 amino acids long. CDR1 MDHEN and CDR2 SYDVKM come from the germline V gene. CDR3 protein: CASSFSRGYGYTF. Written as DNA, the CDR3 is TGTGCCAGCAGTTTTAGCAGGGGATATGGCTACACCTTC.

This clonotype was counted ten times or more. V is TRBV28 and J is TRBJ2-1; tentatively, D is TRBD1 (5 bases). V lost 6 bases, J lost 0 bases, and 15 bases lay in between. The germline CDR1 and CDR2 sequences are MDHEN and SYDVKM. The CDR3 runs to 16 residues. The chain's CDR3 is CASRLRQLSSYNEQFF. The CDR3 bases are TGTGCCAGCAGGCTACGACAGTTGAGCTCCTACAATGAGCAGTTCTTC.

This clonotype was recorded many times. The CDR3 DNA reads TGCGCCAGCAGCTTACCAGGAAACGATGGCTACACCTTC. It yields the protein CASSLPGNDGYTF. The chain combines TRBV5-1 with TRBJ1-2, with D uncertain. The CDR3 totals 13 residues. Germline V gene sequence: CDR1 SGHRS, CDR2 YFSETQ. The V gene lost 2 bases and the J gene lost 6 bases, with 11 bases spanning the gap.

This clonotype has ten or more counts. The gene calls are TRBV12-3 or TRBV12-4 and TRBJ1-1; D is uncertain. The CDR3 covers 14 residues. Trimming removed 4 bases at V and 4 bases at J, with 13 bases between. CDR3 loop: CASSSRTPVTEAFF. CDR3 sequence (DNA): TGTGCCAGCAGTTCCAGAACGCCGGTCACTGAAGCTTTCTTT.

Many counts were recorded for this clonotype. This chain links TRBV20-1 with TRBJ1-1; 9 bases match TRBD1. After removal of 5 bases from V and 6 bases from J, the junction contained 7 bases not matched to a gene. Germline CDR1 reads DFQATT; CDR2 reads SNEGSKA (reference sequence). The CDR3 extends over 13 amino acids. This CDR3 is CSASGQGWAEAFF. The DNA of the CDR3 is TGCAGTGCTTCAGGACAGGGGTGGGCTGAAGCTTTCTTT.

The chain uses TRBV29-1 and TRBJ2-2; D call uncertain. The V end lost 2 bases, the J end lost 5 bases, and 6 bases lay between the germline ends. Germline CDR1 SQVTM, CDR2 ANQGSEA. This CDR3 has 12 residues. CDR3 residues: CSVEKGTGELFF. The CDR3 DNA follows: TGCAGCGTTGAAAAGGGAACCGGGGAGCTGTTTTTT.

This chain connects TRBV12-5 to TRBJ2-2; no reliable D call. CDR1 and CDR2 from the germline V gene are LGHNT and FRNRAP. The CDR3 length is 12 residues. Trimming cost V 6 bases and J 2 bases, with 4 bases left between them. The CDR3 nucleotides are TGTGCTAGTGGCCCTAACACCGGGGAGCTGTTTTTT. This gives the protein CASGPNTGELFF.

This clonotype was recorded at least ten times. The chain employs TRBV20-1 and TRBJ1-2; a weak D match, TRBD1 (6 bases). Trimming pared 3 bases from V and 6 bases from J, leaving 20 bases between. CDR3 length: 15 residues. From germline, CDR1 is DFQATT and CDR2 SNEGSKA (reference sequence). Here the CDR3 reads CSARLGPGGGDGYTF. The CDR3, as DNA: TGCAGTGCTAGGTTGGGCCCGGGGGGGGGCGATGGCTACACCTTC.